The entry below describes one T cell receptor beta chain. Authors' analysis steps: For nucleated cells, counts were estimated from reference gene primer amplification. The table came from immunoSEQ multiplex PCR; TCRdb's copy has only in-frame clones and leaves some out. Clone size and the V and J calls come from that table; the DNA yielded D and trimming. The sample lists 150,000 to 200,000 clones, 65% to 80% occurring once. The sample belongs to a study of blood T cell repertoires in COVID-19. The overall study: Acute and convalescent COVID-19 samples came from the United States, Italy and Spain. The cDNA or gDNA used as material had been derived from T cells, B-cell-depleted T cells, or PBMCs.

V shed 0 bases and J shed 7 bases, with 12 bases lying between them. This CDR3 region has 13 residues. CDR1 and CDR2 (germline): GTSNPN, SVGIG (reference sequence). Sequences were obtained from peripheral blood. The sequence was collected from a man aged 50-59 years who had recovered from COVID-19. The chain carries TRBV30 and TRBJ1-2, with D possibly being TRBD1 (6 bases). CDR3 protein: CAWSVAGDGGYTF. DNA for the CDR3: TGTGCCTGGAGTGTGGCAGGGGACGGTGGCTACACCTTC.